This T cell receptor (beta chain) is drawn from a study of blood T cell repertoires in COVID-19. Participants came from fewer than 25 US areas, aged about 18 to 89 years. Participants reported their clinical history, and cohort assignment relied on those reports. Between the trimmed V and J ends, which lost 4 bases and 0 bases, there was a span of 14 bases. The CDR3 has 16 amino acids. Germline V gene sequence: CDR1 SGHNT, CDR2 YYREEE (reference sequence). In the original analysis: Nucleated cell counts were estimated from reference gene primer amplification. Assay used: immunoSEQ multiplex PCR; TCRdb lists only in-frame clones, some missing. V, J and clone size reflect that table, while D and trimming were determined from the DNA. The table has a few hundred thousand clones, under 85% seen once; the top ten hold approximately 5%.

This sequence joins TRBV5-4 and TRBJ2-1, with TRBD2 as a possible D gene (5 bases). The receptor's source is a woman between 45 and 60 years old who had recovered from COVID-19. The sequencing input was PBMCs or T cells enriched from blood (not recorded which). CDR3 region: CASSRLNPGSYNEQFF. CDR3 bases: TGTGCCAGCAGCCGACTAAATCCCGGCTCCTACAATGAGCAGTTCTTC.